This T cell receptor (beta chain) was obtained from a study of TIL therapy for anti-PD-1-resistant metastatic lung cancer. General observations from the study: After infusion, TIL clonotypes partly replaced peripheral T cells and declined over months.

The time point: pre-treatment sample, taken before nivolumab and TIL therapy. Adults with stage 4 NSCLC were enrolled in a phase I trial. With regard to this clone: Its antigen is still unknown.

Sequencing used immunoSEQ v3. Sequencing depth was approximately 2 million read pairs for survey level, roughly 4.5-6.5 million for deep. Produced via immunoSEQ multiplex PCR; TCRdb's table is partial and in-frame only. The sample contains 20,000 to 25,000 clones, about three quarters of which appear only once. The source was blood, collected at baseline. The TCR comes from a person aged 25 to 79 with non-small cell lung cancer.

The CDR3 coding sequence is TGTGCCACCCAGGACAGGGTGGGGACTGAAGCTTTCTTT. This codes for CATQDRVGTEAFF. The chain has TRBV7-2 and TRBJ1-1; 8 positions match TRBD1. Germline V gene sequence: CDR1 SGHTA, CDR2 FQGNSA. The CDR3 has 13 amino acids. V lost 10 bases to trimming and J lost 5 bases; unmatched junction nucleotides: 9.